This TCR beta chain was captured by sequencing in a study of blood T cell repertoires in COVID-19. As for the study in general: Specimens from acute and convalescent COVID-19 originated in the United States, Italy and Spain.

Original processing notes: How many nucleated cells were present was estimated from reference gene primer amplification. Sequencing used immunoSEQ multiplex PCR; TCRdb keeps in-frame clones, though not all of them. The V and J calls and the clone size are those of that table, but D and trimming were determined from the DNA. Of roughly 12,000 clones listed, 73% are singletons. Trimming took 8 bases from V and 3 from J; bases not matched to a gene: 5. Germline-derived CDR1 and CDR2 are MGHDK and SYGVNS. The CDR3 runs 14 residues. Material for sequencing was peripheral blood. This sequence joins TRBV25-1 and TRBJ1-4, with 8 bases fitting TRBD1. The clonotype was recovered from a human donor in a cohort sampled during active COVID-19. As DNA, the CDR3 is TGTGCCAGCGCAAGACAGGGGTCTAATGAAAAACTGTTTTTT. Translating it yields CASARQGSNEKLFF. Full variable domain (outside the CDR3, taken from reference TRBV25-1 and TRBJ1-4): EADIYQTPRYLVIGTGKKITLECSQTMGHDKMYWYQQDPGMELHLIHYSYGVNSTEKGDLSSESTVSRIRTEHFPLTLESARPSHTSQYLCASARQGSNEKLFFGSGTQLSVL.